Ten or more counts support the clone carrying this T cell receptor beta chain. What it binds is unknown. The sample originates from a study of T cells in Graves' hyperthyroidism and ophthalmopathy. There are 14 residues in the CDR3. CDR1 is WSHSY, CDR2 SAAADI, per germline. J gave up 2 bases and V 6 bases, and 7 bases lay outside the gene matches. Researchers amplified the TCR beta CDR3 regions from RNA transcripts. Initially, a first-round RT-PCR of the TCR CDR3 employed the HTBI primer set. In TCRdb, the multiplex PCR reads were re-called with MiXCR into one record per CDR3 protein. This table holds roughly 100,000 distinct CDR3 sequences, roughly 37% found once. Hyperthyroidism, newly diagnosed and lasting under 2 months, affected patients aged 18 to 65. The study based diagnoses on clinical symptoms, serum thyroxine and TRAb, thyroid ultrasound and orbital computed tomography. Study-wide results and caveats: Ophthalmopathy prediction by the model preceded onset by a median about 6.8 months.

The sequence was obtained from a woman aged 25 to 39 with Graves' hyperthyroidism. The J gene is TRBJ2-7, the V gene TRBV10-2; 7 bases are a match to TRBD1. The sample comprised peripheral blood or thyroid tissue (not recorded which). CDR3 in amino acids: CASRDTTGPYEQYF. The DNA of the CDR3 is TGCGCCAGCAGGGACACGACAGGGCCCTACGAGCAGTACTTC.